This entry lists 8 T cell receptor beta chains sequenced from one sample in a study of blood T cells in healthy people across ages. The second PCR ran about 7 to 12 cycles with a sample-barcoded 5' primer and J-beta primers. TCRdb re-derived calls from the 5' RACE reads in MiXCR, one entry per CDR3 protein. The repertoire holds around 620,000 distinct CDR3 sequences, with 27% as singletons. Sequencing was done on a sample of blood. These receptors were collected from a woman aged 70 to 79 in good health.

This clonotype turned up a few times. The CDR3 is CASSYHSYEQYF. CDR3 DNA sequence: TGTGCCAGCAGTTACCACTCCTACGAGCAGTACTTC. The chain uses TRBV6-2 or TRBV6-3 and TRBJ2-7; D remains unclear. The CDR3 contains 12 residues. Trimming cost V 2 bases and J 0 bases, with 2 bases left between them. The germline CDR1 and CDR2 sequences are MNHEY and SVGEGT.

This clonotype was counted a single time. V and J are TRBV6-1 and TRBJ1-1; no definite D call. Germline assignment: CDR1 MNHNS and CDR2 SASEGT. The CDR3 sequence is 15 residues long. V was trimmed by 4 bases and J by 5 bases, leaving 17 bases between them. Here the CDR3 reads CASSGEGTSETEAFF. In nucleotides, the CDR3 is TGTGCCAGCAGTGGCGAGGGAACATCGGAAACTGAAGCTTTCTTT.

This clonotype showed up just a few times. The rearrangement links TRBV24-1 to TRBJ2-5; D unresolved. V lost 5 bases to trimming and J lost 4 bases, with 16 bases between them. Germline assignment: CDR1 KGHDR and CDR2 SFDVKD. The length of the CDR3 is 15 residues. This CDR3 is CATSAGVSSGETQYF. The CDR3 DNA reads TGTGCCACCAGTGCAGGCGTGAGTTCGGGAGAGACCCAGTACTTC.

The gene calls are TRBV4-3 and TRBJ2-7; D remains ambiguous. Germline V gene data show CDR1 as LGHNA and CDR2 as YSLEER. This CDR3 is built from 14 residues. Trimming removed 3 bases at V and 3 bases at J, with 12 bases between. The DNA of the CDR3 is TGCGCCAGCAGCCAGGGCCGGGCCGTCTACGAGCAGTACTTC. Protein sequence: CASSQGRAVYEQYF.

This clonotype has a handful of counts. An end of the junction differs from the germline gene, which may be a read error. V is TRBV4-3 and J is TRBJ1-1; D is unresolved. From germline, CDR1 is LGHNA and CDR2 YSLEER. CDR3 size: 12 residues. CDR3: CASSQDRTEAFF. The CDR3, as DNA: TGCGCCAGCAGCCAAGACCGAACTGAGGCTTTCTTT.

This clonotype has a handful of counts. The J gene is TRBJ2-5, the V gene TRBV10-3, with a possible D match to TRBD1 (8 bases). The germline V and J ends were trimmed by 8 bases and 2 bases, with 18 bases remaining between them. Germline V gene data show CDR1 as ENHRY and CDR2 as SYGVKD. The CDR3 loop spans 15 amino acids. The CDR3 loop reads CAIDPGQGGQETQYF. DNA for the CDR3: TGTGCCATCGACCCAGGACAGGGAGGGCAAGAGACCCAGTACTTC.

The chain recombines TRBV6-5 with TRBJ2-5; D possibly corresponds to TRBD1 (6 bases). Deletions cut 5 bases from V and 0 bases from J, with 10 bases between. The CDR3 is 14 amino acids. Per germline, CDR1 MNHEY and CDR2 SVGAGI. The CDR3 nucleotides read TGTGCCAGCAGTCAGAGACAGGACCAAGAGACCCAGTACTTC. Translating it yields CASSQRQDQETQYF.

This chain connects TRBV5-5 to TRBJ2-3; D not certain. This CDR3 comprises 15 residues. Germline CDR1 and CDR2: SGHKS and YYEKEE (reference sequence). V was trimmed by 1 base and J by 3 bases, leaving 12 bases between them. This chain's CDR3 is CASSLSAVGTDTQYF. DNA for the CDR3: TGTGCCAGCAGCTTGTCTGCGGTAGGAACAGATACGCAGTATTTT. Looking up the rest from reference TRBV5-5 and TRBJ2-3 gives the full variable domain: DAGVTQSPTHLIKTRGQQVTLRCSPISGHKSVSWYQQVLGQGPQFIFQYYEKEERGRGNFPDRFSARQFPNYSSELNVNALLLGDSALYLCASSLSAVGTDTQYFGPGTRLTVL.